Sequencing of this T cell receptor beta chain was carried out in a study of T cells in narcolepsy. Study results and limitations: Reportedly, autoreactive clonotypes were serially detected in patients' blood but not controls'.

This clone came up once. Its antigen is as yet unknown. Clones were sequenced by immunoSEQ multiplex PCR, and TCRdb holds only the in-frame ones, with some missing. The table includes tens of thousands of clones, roughly 81% detected once. Germline CDR1 and CDR2: LNHDA and SQIVND (reference sequence). The CDR3 has 13 amino acids. V lost 4 bases to trimming and J lost 6 bases, with 12 bases between them. V usage is TRBV19 and J usage is TRBJ1-2, with D perhaps TRBD1 (6 bases). Sequenced input: CD45RA- memory CD4+ T cells from PBMCs. The sequence derives from a human donor with narcolepsy. Here the CDR3 reads CASSRGTTDGYTF. DNA for the CDR3: TGTGCCAGTAGTAGGGGGACAACAGATGGCTACACCTTC.